The 8 T cell receptor beta chains below come from one sample, sequenced in a study of blood T cell repertoires in COVID-19. Profiling relied on immunoSEQ multiplex PCR, and the TCRdb table lists in-frame clones only, not all of them. This sample has 40,000 to 50,000 clones, with roughly four fifths found just once. The sequenced sample consisted of peripheral blood. The receptors here all came from a man in his forties or fifties with active or convalescent COVID-19.

This clone has only a few counts. The chain is built from TRBV5-1 and TRBJ1-1; TRBD1 is a possible D gene (6 bases). This CDR3 is built from 13 residues. Per germline, CDR1 SGHRS and CDR2 YFSETQ. Trimming took 3 bases from V and 4 from J, leaving 10 bases between them. The CDR3 protein is CASSSLQGTEAFF. For the CDR3, the DNA is TGCGCCAGCAGCTCTCTACAGGGCACTGAAGCTTTCTTT.

The rearrangement joins TRBV27 to TRBJ2-1; 13 bases line up with TRBD2. CDR3 length equals 18 residues. CDR1 MNHEY and CDR2 SMNVEV come from the germline V gene (reference sequence). V lost 5 bases and J lost 2; bases outside the gene matches: 9. Here the CDR3 DNA reads TGTGCCAGCAGTGCTTCGACTAGCGGGGGGCTCCCCTACAATGAGCAGTTCTTC. Encoded protein: CASSASTSGGLPYNEQFF.

V is TRBV9 and J is TRBJ2-1; 11 bases map to TRBD2. This CDR3 contains 18 residues. Trimming removed 2 bases from V and 0 bases from J; junction bases left unmatched: 7. Germline CDR1 reads SGDLS; CDR2 reads YYNGEE. CDR3 nucleotide sequence: TGTGCCAGCAGCGTCCGGGGACTAGCGGCAAACTCCTACAATGAGCAGTTCTTC. Its protein is CASSVRGLAANSYNEQFF. Using reference TRBV9 and TRBJ2-1 for the parts outside the CDR3, the full variable domain is DSGVTQTPKHLITATGQRVTLRCSPRSGDLSVYWYQQSLDQGLQFLIQYYNGEERAKGNILERFSAQQFPDLHSELNLSSLELGDSALYFCASSVRGLAANSYNEQFFGPGTRLTVL.

The gene calls are TRBV6-6 and TRBJ1-6; D is unclear. Trimming left V 2 bases short and J 6 bases short, with 8 bases between. Germline V gives CDR1 MNHNY, CDR2 SVGAGI (reference sequence). The length of the CDR3 is 14 residues. CDR3 nucleotide sequence: TGTGCCAGCAGTTACGGGCAGACTAATTCACCCCTCCACTTT. This codes for CASSYGQTNSPLHF.

The chain has TRBV19 and TRBJ2-1; D is perhaps TRBD2 (5 bases). The germline gives CDR1 LNHDA, CDR2 SQIVND (reference sequence). The CDR3 contains 15 residues. The V gene lost 5 bases and the J gene lost 7 bases, with 18 bases spanning the gap. CDR3 protein: CASSFEGARGNEQFF. The CDR3, as DNA: TGTGCCAGTAGTTTCGAAGGTGCGAGAGGGAATGAGCAGTTCTTC.

The J gene is TRBJ2-3, the V gene TRBV11-2; D is possibly TRBD1 (5 bases). The CDR3 is 15 residues long. The ends were cut back, 0 bases at V and 0 bases at J, with 7 bases in the middle. The germline gives CDR1 SGHAT, CDR2 FQNNGV. DNA for the CDR3: TGTGCCAGCAGCTTAGACAGGGCTAGCACAGATACGCAGTATTTT. Protein sequence: CASSLDRASTDTQYF.

V and J are TRBV3-1 (or the pseudogene TRBV3-2) and TRBJ2-3; D ambiguous. The CDR3 has 15 amino acids. Trimming took off 3 bases at V and 2 bases at J, with 12 bases between the two ends. Germline-derived CDR1 and CDR2 are LGHDT and YNNKEL (reference sequence). Written as DNA, the CDR3 is TGTGCCAGCAGCCACCAACTTGGAGACACAGATACGCAGTATTTT. Translating it yields CASSHQLGDTDTQYF.

This rearrangement joins TRBV28 to TRBJ1-1; 10 bases align to TRBD1. This CDR3 comprises 13 residues. Unmatched junction bases numbered 10, after V lost 8 bases and J lost 10 bases. The V gene's germline CDR1 is MDHEN and CDR2 SYDVKM. CDR3 sequence reads: CASAIGQGEVAFF. In DNA form, the CDR3 reads TGTGCCAGCGCCATCGGACAGGGGGAAGTAGCTTTCTTT.